This T cell receptor (beta chain) was identified during a study of radiotherapy plus CTLA-4 blockade in lung cancer. The wider study: An objective response was seen in roughly a sixth of patients, and disease control in 25% to 40%. Broader study findings: Peripheral blood showed expansion of tumor-derived TCR clones after radiotherapy and ipilimumab. Increased serum interferon-beta after radiation also reportedly predicted response strongly.

The repertoire was sequenced with immunoSEQ multiplex PCR; TCRdb's copy has only in-frame clones and lacks some. The repertoire holds roughly 46,000 clones, with approximately 76% as singletons. Comment on this clone: The antigen remains unidentified.

The length of the CDR3 is 14 residues. The germline CDR1 and CDR2 sequences are SGHRS and YFSETQ. The V and J ends lost 3 bases and 5 bases, in that order; junction bases with no gene match: 6. This clonotype originated in a human donor with non-small cell lung cancer who had stable disease on radiotherapy plus ipilimumab. This chain joins TRBV5-1 and TRBJ1-1, with 8 nucleotides matching TRBD1. Sample: peripheral blood, taken from a patient treated with radiotherapy plus ipilimumab. The CDR3 DNA sequence: TGCGCCAGCAGCTACGGACAGGGCCATACTGAAGCTTTCTTT. Translating gives CASSYGQGHTEAFF.